This is a list of T cell receptor beta chains from one sample in a study of cytomegalovirus exposure and HLA in healthy donors. TCRdb's copy holds only in-frame clones and misses some; the assay was immunoSEQ multiplex PCR. The sample records tens of thousands of clones, approximately 88% being singletons. Material for sequencing was PBMCs. The origin of the receptors is a young man in good health and CMV-seropositive. The CDR3 runs from the conserved cysteine through the conserved F or W. Fields, in order: V gene, J gene, D gene, clone size, CDR3 DNA, CDR3 protein. A D gene is named only where the DNA matches it firmly. Where a row states a size, it is once, few, many or the class of an expanded clone; other rows omit it.

V gene: TRBV30
J gene: TRBJ2-1
D gene: NA
clone size: NA
CDR3 DNA: TGTGCCTGGAGTGTACCGGGAGTTGCAGGCAATGAGCAGTTCTTC
CDR3 protein: CAWSVPGVAGNEQFF

V gene: TRBV9
J gene: TRBJ2-5
D gene: NA
clone size: NA
CDR3 DNA: TGTGCCAGCAGCTCCAGCGGTGCACAAGAGACCCAGTACTTC
CDR3 protein: CASSSSGAQETQYF

V gene: TRBV6-1
J gene: TRBJ2-7
D gene: TRBD1
clone size: NA
CDR3 DNA: TGTGCCAGTGGCTCTATACGGACAGGGTCCCGCGAGCAGTACTTC
CDR3 protein: CASGSIRTGSREQYF

V gene: TRBV9
J gene: TRBJ2-7
D gene: TRBD2
clone size: NA
CDR3 DNA: TGTGCCAGCAGCGCCTCAACTAGCGGGAGATTCTACGAGCAGTACTTC
CDR3 protein: CASSASTSGRFYEQYF

V gene: TRBV19
J gene: TRBJ2-3
D gene: TRBD1
clone size: NA
CDR3 DNA: TGTGCCAGTAGTATTAGCCAGGGGGCGAGCACAGATACGCAGTATTTT
CDR3 protein: CASSISQGASTDTQYF

V gene: TRBV5-1
J gene: TRBJ2-2
D gene: NA
clone size: NA
CDR3 DNA: TGCGCCAGCAGCTTGCGAACAGGGAACACCGGGGAGCTGTTTTTT
CDR3 protein: CASSLRTGNTGELFF

V gene: TRBV2
J gene: TRBJ1-6
D gene: NA
clone size: NA
CDR3 DNA: TGCGCCAGCAAGTCGGGGACAACCTATAATTCACCCCTCCACTTT
CDR3 protein: CASKSGTTYNSPLHF

V gene: TRBV14
J gene: TRBJ1-2
D gene: NA
clone size: NA
CDR3 DNA: TGTGCCAGCAGCCAAGCTCAGGTTGGTGGCTACACCTTC
CDR3 protein: CASSQAQVGGYTF

V gene: TRBV6-5
J gene: TRBJ1-2
D gene: TRBD1
clone size: NA
CDR3 DNA: TGTGCCAGCAGTTACAAGGGGGCCAACTATGGCTACACCTTC
CDR3 protein: CASSYKGANYGYTF

V gene: TRBV5-1
J gene: TRBJ2-2
D gene: NA
clone size: NA
CDR3 DNA: TGCGCCAGCAGCTTGGTTGCGGAAATCACCGGGGAGCTGTTTTTT
CDR3 protein: CASSLVAEITGELFF

V gene: TRBV7-3
J gene: TRBJ2-1
D gene: NA
clone size: NA
CDR3 DNA: TGTGCCAGCAGCTTAAACGGGGGTGCTGAGCAGTTCTTC
CDR3 protein: CASSLNGGAEQFF

V gene: TRBV7-6
J gene: TRBJ2-7
D gene: TRBD2
clone size: NA
CDR3 DNA: TGTGCCAGCAGCCCCAGACTAGCGGGAGAATCCTACGAGCAGTACTTC
CDR3 protein: CASSPRLAGESYEQYF

V gene: TRBV7-2
J gene: TRBJ2-2
D gene: TRBD2
clone size: NA
CDR3 DNA: TGTGCCAGCAGCTTAAAGTCTAGCGGGAGGATTACCGGGGAGCTGTTTTTT
CDR3 protein: CASSLKSSGRITGELFF

V gene: TRBV5-1
J gene: TRBJ1-1
D gene: NA
clone size: NA
CDR3 DNA: TGCGCCAGCAGCTTTTCAGGGGATACTGAAGCTTTCTTT
CDR3 protein: CASSFSGDTEAFF

V gene: TRBV25-1
J gene: TRBJ2-7
D gene: NA
clone size: NA
CDR3 DNA: TGTGCCAGCAGTGGGGCACAGGCCCCGAGCTCCTACGAGCAGTACTTC
CDR3 protein: CASSGAQAPSSYEQYF

V gene: TRBV28
J gene: TRBJ2-1
D gene: TRBD2
clone size: NA
CDR3 DNA: TGTGCCAGCAGTTCCCTCGGTAGCGGGAGGCACAATGAGCAGTTCTTC
CDR3 protein: CASSSLGSGRHNEQFF

V gene: TRBV2
J gene: TRBJ2-1
D gene: TRBD2
clone size: NA
CDR3 DNA: TGTGCCAGCAGTGATTTTTGGGAGTTGTTCCCTTGGCGGGAGGGCCTTATGGACAATGAGCAGTTCTTC
CDR3 protein: CASSDFWELFPWREGLMDNEQFF

V gene: TRBV6-6
J gene: TRBJ1-4
D gene: NA
clone size: few
CDR3 DNA: TGTGCCAGCAGTTACTCGCGGGGTGGCAATGAAAAACTGTTTTTT
CDR3 protein: CASSYSRGGNEKLFF

V gene: TRBV11-2
J gene: TRBJ2-7
D gene: NA
clone size: NA
CDR3 DNA: TGTGCCAGCAGCCTGACTCTAGAAGTAACCACCTACGAGCAGTACTTC
CDR3 protein: CASSLTLEVTTYEQYF

V gene: TRBV14
J gene: TRBJ1-1
D gene: TRBD1
clone size: NA
CDR3 DNA: TGTGCCAGCAGCCGATTGACAGGGGCGAACACTGAAGCTTTCTTT
CDR3 protein: CASSRLTGANTEAFF

V gene: TRBV7-9
J gene: TRBJ1-6
D gene: NA
clone size: NA
CDR3 DNA: TGTGCCAGCAGCTTAGTGCAGGGTTCTTCACCCCTCCACTTT
CDR3 protein: CASSLVQGSSPLHF

V gene: TRBV5-1
J gene: TRBJ2-2
D gene: TRBD2
clone size: NA
CDR3 DNA: TGCGCCAGCAGCCGAACTAGCGGGAGGCCCGGGGAGCTGTTTTTT
CDR3 protein: CASSRTSGRPGELFF

V gene: TRBV6-6
J gene: TRBJ2-1
D gene: NA
clone size: NA
CDR3 DNA: TGTGCCAGCAGTCCCCCGGGAGTGAGATACAATGAGCAGTTCTTC
CDR3 protein: CASSPPGVRYNEQFF

V gene: TRBV10-3
J gene: TRBJ1-3
D gene: NA
clone size: NA
CDR3 DNA: TGTGCCATCAGTGAGTCCACGGGGGGGGACACCATATATTTT
CDR3 protein: CAISESTGGDTIYF

V gene: TRBV6-5
J gene: TRBJ2-7
D gene: TRBD2
clone size: NA
CDR3 DNA: TGTGCCAGCAGTTACTCGAGCGGGACCAACTACGAGCAGTACTTC
CDR3 protein: CASSYSSGTNYEQYF

V gene: TRBV25-1
J gene: TRBJ2-5
D gene: NA
clone size: NA
CDR3 DNA: TGTGCCAGCAGCCCAGGAGGGTTTCAAGAGACCCAGTACTTC
CDR3 protein: CASSPGGFQETQYF

V gene: TRBV2
J gene: TRBJ2-1
D gene: TRBD2
clone size: once
CDR3 DNA: TGTGCCAGCAGTGGCGGCATACGACTAGCGGGAGGAACCGATGAGCAGTTCTTC
CDR3 protein: CASSGGIRLAGGTDEQFF

V gene: TRBV28
J gene: TRBJ2-7
D gene: NA
clone size: NA
CDR3 DNA: TGTGCCAGCAGTTTATACCAGGACGAGCAGTACTTC
CDR3 protein: CASSLYQDEQYF

V gene: TRBV18
J gene: TRBJ2-1
D gene: TRBD1
clone size: NA
CDR3 DNA: TGTGCCAGCTCAGTGGGACAGGGGGCAAACAATGAGCAGTTCTTC
CDR3 protein: CASSVGQGANNEQFF

V gene: TRBV13
J gene: TRBJ1-1
D gene: NA
clone size: NA
CDR3 DNA: TGTGCCAGCGGGCAGGAGGGGCGTGAAGCTTTCTTT
CDR3 protein: CASGQEGREAFF

V gene: TRBV12-5
J gene: TRBJ2-1
D gene: NA
clone size: once
CDR3 DNA: TGTGCTAGTGGTTGGACCCCCCCGGGGGAGTCTTACAATGAGCAGTTCTTC
CDR3 protein: CASGWTPPGESYNEQFF

V gene: TRBV18
J gene: TRBJ2-1
D gene: NA
clone size: NA
CDR3 DNA: TGTGCCAGCTCACCGGGACTGGTCAATGAGCAGTTCTTC
CDR3 protein: CASSPGLVNEQFF

V gene: TRBV30
J gene: TRBJ1-1
D gene: TRBD1
clone size: once
CDR3 DNA: TGTGCCTGGAATGACGACAGGGGTGACACTGAAGCTTTCTTT
CDR3 protein: CAWNDDRGDTEAFF

V gene: TRBV7-3
J gene: TRBJ2-1
D gene: NA
clone size: once
CDR3 DNA: TGTGCCAGCAGCTTACAATCGCATAGTGAGCAGTTCTTC
CDR3 protein: CASSLQSHSEQFF

V gene: TRBV12-5
J gene: TRBJ2-1
D gene: TRBD2
clone size: NA
CDR3 DNA: TGTGCTAGTGGTTTGGTCACTTTGAGGACTAGCGGGAGGGAATCCTACAATGAGCAGTTCTTC
CDR3 protein: CASGLVTLRTSGRESYNEQFF

V gene: TRBV4-1
J gene: TRBJ1-2
D gene: TRBD1
clone size: NA
CDR3 DNA: TGCGCCAGCAGCCAGACAGGGAGATATGGCTACACCTTC
CDR3 protein: CASSQTGRYGYTF

V gene: TRBV30
J gene: TRBJ1-6
D gene: TRBD1
clone size: NA
CDR3 DNA: TGTGCCTGGACCGCGGACAGGGGGCTTAATTCACCCCTCCACTTT
CDR3 protein: CAWTADRGLNSPLHF

V gene: TRBV11-1
J gene: TRBJ2-2
D gene: TRBD2
clone size: NA
CDR3 DNA: TGTGCCAGCAGCTTGCTAGCGGGCACCGGGGAGCTGTTTTTT
CDR3 protein: CASSLLAGTGELFF

V gene: TRBV30
J gene: TRBJ2-7
D gene: TRBD1
clone size: NA
CDR3 DNA: TGTGCCTGGAGGGGACAGCTAATCAGCGAGCAGTACTTC
CDR3 protein: CAWRGQLISEQYF

V gene: TRBV14
J gene: TRBJ1-1
D gene: TRBD1
clone size: NA
CDR3 DNA: TGTGCCAGCAGCCAAACAGGGGGCAACACTGAAGCTTTCTTT
CDR3 protein: CASSQTGGNTEAFF

V gene: TRBV5-1
J gene: TRBJ2-6
D gene: NA
clone size: NA
CDR3 DNA: TGCGCCAGCACCGTTAGCTCTGGGGCCAACGTCCTGACTTTC
CDR3 protein: CASTVSSGANVLTF

V gene: TRBV19
J gene: TRBJ2-1
D gene: NA
clone size: NA
CDR3 DNA: TGTGCCAGTAGTCCCCCGGGACACGGGAGGCGGGAGAGCTCCTACAATGAGCAGTTCTTC
CDR3 protein: CASSPPGHGRRESSYNEQFF

V gene: TRBV6-5
J gene: TRBJ2-1
D gene: TRBD1
clone size: NA
CDR3 DNA: TGTGCCAGCAGGAGGGACAGGGGGCAATACAATGAGCAGTTCTTC
CDR3 protein: CASRRDRGQYNEQFF

V gene: TRBV6-5
J gene: TRBJ2-7
D gene: TRBD1
clone size: NA
CDR3 DNA: TGTGCCAGCAGTTACGGACGGACAGGGATCCGGAGCGAGCAGTACTTC
CDR3 protein: CASSYGRTGIRSEQYF

V gene: TRBV30
J gene: TRBJ1-5
D gene: TRBD1
clone size: NA
CDR3 DNA: TGTGCCTGGAGTGTCTCGGGACAGGGTAGACAGCCCCAGCATTTT
CDR3 protein: CAWSVSGQGRQPQHF

V gene: TRBV18
J gene: TRBJ1-2
D gene: NA
clone size: NA
CDR3 DNA: TGTGCCAGCTCACCACAGGGGGCTAACTATGGCTACACCTTC
CDR3 protein: CASSPQGANYGYTF

V gene: TRBV5-8
J gene: TRBJ2-7
D gene: TRBD2
clone size: NA
CDR3 DNA: TGTGCCAGCAGCTTGGATCTAGCGGGAGCCTACGAGCAGTACTTC
CDR3 protein: CASSLDLAGAYEQYF

V gene: TRBV11-2
J gene: TRBJ2-7
D gene: TRBD2
clone size: NA
CDR3 DNA: TGTGCCAGCTGGGCGGGAGGGAACTACGAGCAGTACTTC
CDR3 protein: CASWAGGNYEQYF

V gene: TRBV30
J gene: TRBJ2-7
D gene: NA
clone size: NA
CDR3 DNA: TGTGCCTGGAACAGGATTTCTTCCTACGAGCAGTACTTC
CDR3 protein: CAWNRISSYEQYF